The 32 T cell receptor beta chains reported below all come from one sample, sequenced in a study of blood T cell repertoires in COVID-19 (TCRdb year 2020). The library came from the immunoSEQ multiplex PCR assay. TCRdb took this table from immuneACCESS and kept in-frame rearrangements with V and J called. Such tables lack part of the clones; where checked against another copy, unresolved V genes explain under half of the gap, and the rest is unexplained. The sample table contains a few hundred thousand clones; only one count was recorded for around nine tenths of them. Approximately 1.8% of the sample is in the top ten clones. The sequencing input was peripheral blood. These TCRs come from a woman in her thirties with COVID-19, enrolled during active disease.

This chain joins TRBV7-9 and TRBJ1-2; tentatively, D is TRBD1 (5 bases). V gave up 5 bases and J gave up 7 bases, with 14 bases separating them. Germline V gene data show CDR1 as SEHNR and CDR2 as FQNEAQ (reference sequence). This CDR3 region has 13 residues. This CDR3 is CASSQGQFIGYTF. The CDR3, as DNA: TGTGCCAGCAGCCAAGGACAATTTATTGGCTACACCTTC. Variable domain in full (rest from reference TRBV7-9 and TRBJ1-2): DTGVSQNPRHKITKRGQNVTFRCDPISEHNRLYWYRQTLGQGPEFLTYFQNEAQLEKSRLLSDRFSAERPKGSFSTLEIQRTEQGDSAMYLCASSQGQFIGYTFGSGTRLTVV.

The chain is built from TRBV6-5 and TRBJ1-1; 9 bases are a match to TRBD1. This CDR3 has 14 amino acids. The germline gives CDR1 MNHEY, CDR2 SVGAGI. J was trimmed by 6 bases and V by 6 bases; bases with no gene match: 8. Written as DNA, the CDR3 is TGTGCCAGCAGACAACAGGGGGCGGATCCTGAAGCTTTCTTT. Its protein product is CASRQQGADPEAFF.

This chain uses TRBV5-8 with TRBJ2-7; 7 positions match TRBD1. The trim removed 3 bases at V and 3 bases at J, leaving 3 bases unmatched. Germline V lookup: CDR1 SGHTS, CDR2 YDEGEE. This CDR3 is 13 amino acids long. CDR3 sequence (DNA): TGTGCCAGCAGCTCCGACAGGGTCTACGAGCAGTACTTC. Its protein is CASSSDRVYEQYF.

The gene calls are TRBV7-2 and TRBJ2-1; TRBD1 matches 9 bases. This CDR3 has 15 residues. The ends lost 5 bases at V and 5 bases at J; junction bases unmatched: 7. CDR1 and CDR2 from the germline V gene are SGHTA and FQGNSA. CDR3 region: CASSPSGQGHNEQFF. The DNA for the CDR3 is TGTGCCAGCAGCCCCTCGGGACAGGGACACAATGAGCAGTTCTTC.

The chain carries TRBV5-8 and TRBJ2-7; D possibly corresponds to TRBD1 (6 bases). The V and J ends lost 1 base and 0 bases respectively, with 14 bases between them. This CDR3 is 16 amino acids long. In germline, CDR1 is SGHTS, CDR2 YDEGEE. CDR3 protein: CASSLRGRGDSYEQYF. The CDR3 DNA is TGTGCCAGCAGCTTGAGGGGCAGGGGAGACTCCTACGAGCAGTACTTC.

The chain links TRBV11-1 to TRBJ2-1, with 8 bases matching TRBD2. V gave up 3 bases and J gave up 6 bases; unmatched junction bases: 7. The CDR3 totals 15 residues. Per germline, CDR1 SGHAT and CDR2 FQDESV (reference sequence). The chain's CDR3 is CASSFRSSGSNEQFF. The CDR3 DNA reads as TGTGCCAGCAGCTTCCGGTCTAGCGGGTCCAATGAGCAGTTCTTC.

DNA for the CDR3: TGTGCCAGCAGTTTATCAGGGTGGGAGGGTCCCTATGGCTACACCTTC. It translates to CASSLSGWEGPYGYTF. The chain uses TRBV27 and TRBJ1-2; D not certain. The CDR3 covers 16 residues. Trimming took 0 bases from V and 4 from J, leaving 15 bases between them. Per germline, CDR1 MNHEY and CDR2 SMNVEV (reference sequence).

The gene calls are TRBV7-8 and TRBJ2-7; perhaps TRBD1 as D (6 bases). The CDR3 sequence is 14 residues long. V was trimmed by 1 base and J by 3 bases, leaving 10 bases between them. CDR1 SGHVS and CDR2 FQNEAQ come from the germline V gene. The CDR3 protein is CASSLDRVGYEQYV. In DNA form, the CDR3 reads TGTGCCAGCAGCTTAGACAGGGTCGGCTACGAGCAGTACGTC.

This chain joins TRBV18 and TRBJ1-5; 8 positions agree with TRBD1. Unmatched junction bases numbered 7, after V lost 5 bases and J lost 4 bases. The CDR3 consists of 15 residues. Germline CDR1 KGHSH, CDR2 LQKENI. The DNA for the CDR3 is TGTGCCAGCTCATCAGGGACAGGAGGGAATCAGCCCCAGCATTTT. It codes for CASSSGTGGNQPQHF.

V usage is TRBV27 and J usage is TRBJ1-1; TRBD1 aligns across 8 bases. Per the germline V gene, CDR1 is MNHEY and CDR2 is SMNVEV (reference sequence). Trimming cost V 5 bases and J 7 bases; bases outside gene matches: 6. This CDR3 comprises 13 residues. Here the CDR3 DNA reads TGTGCCAGCAGTCCCTTACAGGGGGTTGAAGCTTTCTTT. This encodes CASSPLQGVEAFF.

The chain links TRBV4-3 to TRBJ1-1, with D perhaps matching TRBD1 (5 bases). The length of the CDR3 is 15 residues. V lost 0 bases and J 0 bases, leaving 8 bases between the germline ends. Germline loops: CDR1 LGHNA, CDR2 YSLEER. The chain's CDR3 is CASSQDWGVNTEAFF. The CDR3 DNA reads as TGCGCCAGCAGCCAAGATTGGGGCGTGAACACTGAAGCTTTCTTT.

V usage is TRBV11-3 and J usage is TRBJ1-2, with 7 positions matching TRBD1. CDR1 is SGHNT, CDR2 YENEEA, per germline. Trimming took 5 bases from V and 4 from J; bases not matched to a gene: 10. The CDR3 is 15 amino acids. CDR3 DNA sequence: TGTGCCAGCAGCGTTTCGACAGGGCTCGCCTATGGCTACACCTTC. Protein sequence: CASSVSTGLAYGYTF.

V and J are TRBV2 and TRBJ2-3; D gene ambiguous. Germline V gene data show CDR1 as SNHLY and CDR2 as FYNNEI. The CDR3 consists of 17 residues. V was cut by 4 bases and J by 4 bases, with 21 bases left in between. The CDR3 reads CASSVFPTRSPADTQYF. DNA of the CDR3: TGTGCCAGCAGTGTGTTTCCTACTCGAAGTCCCGCAGATACGCAGTATTTT. Complete variable domain (other parts from reference TRBV2 and TRBJ2-3): EPEVTQTPSHQVTQMGQEVILRCVPISNHLYFYWYRQILGQKVEFLVSFYNNEISEKSEIFDDQFSVERPDGSNFTLKIRSTKLEDSAMYFCASSVFPTRSPADTQYFGPGTRLTVL.

The chain carries TRBV21-1 and TRBJ2-3; the table's D call of TRBD1 was not tested on the DNA. TRBV21-1 represents a pseudogene. The CDR3 consists of 17 residues. The CDR3 sequence is CASSSPRQGRYVYTQYF. The CDR3 DNA reads as TGTGCCAGCAGTTCACCCCGGCAGGGAAGGTACGTATATACGCAGTATTTT.

V is TRBV6-5 and J is TRBJ2-3, with TRBD2 matching over 12 bases. Germline V gene sequence: CDR1 MNHEY, CDR2 SVGAGI. The CDR3 is 16 amino acids. V was clipped by 0 bases and J by 5 bases; unmatched bases: 3. This CDR3 reads CASSYSLAGGGDTQYF. For the CDR3, the DNA is TGTGCCAGCAGTTACTCACTAGCGGGGGGTGGAGATACGCAGTATTTT.

The chain couples TRBV10-3 to TRBJ1-2, with 10 bases fitting TRBD1. CDR1 ENHRY and CDR2 SYGVKD come from the germline V gene. This CDR3 has 14 residues. The trim removed 7 bases at V and 2 bases at J, leaving 4 bases unmatched. This chain's CDR3 is CAIKPTGGNYGYTF. CDR3 nucleotide sequence: TGTGCCATCAAACCGACAGGGGGCAACTATGGCTACACCTTC.

This chain connects TRBV5-4 to TRBJ1-2; 7 positions agree with TRBD1. The CDR3 has 14 residues. In germline, CDR1 is SGHNT, CDR2 YYREEE (reference sequence). After removal of 2 bases from V and 4 bases from J, the junction contained 5 bases not matched to a gene. Here the CDR3 DNA reads TGTGCCAGCAGCTTTGGACAGGAAACCTATGGCTACACCTTC. Residues: CASSFGQETYGYTF. Looking up the rest from reference TRBV5-4 and TRBJ1-2 gives the full variable domain: ETGVTQSPTHLIKTRGQQVTLRCSSQSGHNTVSWYQQALGQGPQFIFQYYREEENGRGNFPPRFSGLQFPNYSSELNVNALELDDSALYLCASSFGQETYGYTFGSGTRLTVV.

The chain uses TRBV6-5 and TRBJ2-5, with TRBD1 matching over 10 bases. The CDR3 is 14 amino acids. From germline, CDR1 is MNHEY and CDR2 SVGAGI. The ends lost 8 bases at V and 5 bases at J; junction bases unmatched: 8. CDR3 protein: CASGGTGESETQYF. CDR3 DNA sequence: TGTGCCAGCGGCGGGACAGGGGAATCCGAGACCCAGTACTTC.

The chain couples TRBV6-5 to TRBJ1-6; D might be TRBD1 (5 bases). Germline V gives CDR1 MNHEY, CDR2 SVGAGI. Between the trimmed V and J ends, which lost 3 bases and 6 bases, there was a span of 12 bases. The CDR3 contains 15 residues. The CDR3 here is CASSYGSGGNSPLHF. The CDR3 DNA follows: TGTGCCAGCAGTTATGGTTCCGGGGGTAATTCACCCCTCCACTTT.

The chain couples TRBV7-2 to TRBJ2-5; 8 bases map to TRBD1. The CDR3 has 14 amino acids. From germline, CDR1 is SGHTA and CDR2 FQGNSA. Germline trimming cut 4 bases from V and 5 bases from J; bases unmatched to any gene: 6. CDR3 in DNA: TGTGCCAGCAGCTACGGACAGGGATGGGAGACCCAGTACTTC. Translated: CASSYGQGWETQYF.

The genes are TRBV7-9 and TRBJ2-7; D unclear. The CDR3 has 14 amino acids. V was shortened by 4 bases and J by 2 bases, with 12 bases between the two germline ends. Germline V gene sequence: CDR1 SEHNR, CDR2 FQNEAQ (reference sequence). Here the CDR3 reads CASSWSSAPYEQYV. The CDR3 region has the DNA TGTGCCAGCAGCTGGTCCAGCGCTCCCTACGAGCAGTACGTC.

This chain links TRBV11-2 with TRBJ1-3; a possible D gene is TRBD1 (6 bases). The germline V and J ends were trimmed by 1 base and 7 bases, with 8 bases remaining between them. The CDR3 is 13 amino acids. Germline CDR1 and CDR2: SGHAT and FQNNGV. The CDR3 here is CASSLAGDNTIYF. CDR3 DNA: TGTGCCAGCAGCTTAGCAGGGGACAACACCATATATTTT.

The J gene is TRBJ2-1, the V gene TRBV2; possible D gene TRBD1, 6 bases. The ends were cut back, 4 bases at V and 0 bases at J, with 10 bases in the middle. This CDR3 contains 15 residues. Germline loops: CDR1 SNHLY, CDR2 FYNNEI. In DNA form, the CDR3 reads TGTGCCAGCAGTGTGAGGGGGTCCTCCTACAATGAGCAGTTCTTC. Translation: CASSVRGSSYNEQFF.

This chain links TRBV6-5 with TRBJ1-3; the match to TRBD1 covers 7 bases. The CDR3 length is 15 residues. V lost 5 bases, J lost 3 bases, and 7 bases stayed unmatched. Germline V gene sequence: CDR1 MNHEY, CDR2 SVGAGI. In DNA, the CDR3 is TGTGCCAGCAGTCTGACAGGGACCTTTGGAAACACCATATATTTT. Translation gives CASSLTGTFGNTIYF.

The V call is TRBV5-6, the J call TRBJ1-5; 10 bases are shared with TRBD1. Unmatched junction bases numbered 9, after V lost 2 bases and J lost 7 bases. The CDR3 loop spans 16 amino acids. From germline, CDR1 is SGHDT and CDR2 YYEEEE. The CDR3 loop is CASSFYGTGESQPQHF. CDR3 nucleotides: TGTGCCAGCAGCTTCTATGGGACAGGGGAATCCCAGCCCCAGCATTTT.

The rearrangement uses TRBV5-1 and TRBJ1-1, with TRBD1 matching 10 bases. V was clipped by 2 bases and J by 3 bases; unmatched bases: 4. Per germline, CDR1 SGHRS and CDR2 YFSETQ. The CDR3 sequence is 15 residues long. The CDR3 spells CASSLWTGGDTEAFF. In nucleotides, the CDR3 is TGCGCCAGCAGCTTATGGACAGGGGGGGACACTGAAGCTTTCTTT.

The chain joins TRBV28 to TRBJ1-2, with 11 bases fitting TRBD1. Germline V gene data show CDR1 as MDHEN and CDR2 as SYDVKM. This CDR3 is built from 14 residues. The ends lost 7 bases at V and 7 bases at J; junction bases unmatched: 8. CDR3 nucleotide sequence: TGTGCCAGCACTTGGACAGGGGGCGGTGGTGGCTACACCTTC. Protein sequence: CASTWTGGGGGYTF.

This sequence joins TRBV4-2 and TRBJ2-3; TRBD2 might be the D (7 bases). CDR3 length equals 16 residues. CDR1 LGHNA and CDR2 YNFKEQ come from the germline V gene. Trimming removed 4 bases from V and 3 bases from J, with 17 bases in between. CDR3 nucleotides: TGTGCCAGCAGCCCGCACCAGAGGGGGGGGACAGATACGCAGTATTTT. Amino acids: CASSPHQRGGTDTQYF.

The rearrangement uses TRBV4-1 and TRBJ1-6; D ambiguous. In germline, CDR1 is MGHRA, CDR2 YSYEKL. The CDR3 sequence is 17 residues long. V was clipped by 2 bases and J by 13 bases, with 24 bases between them. CDR3 nucleotide sequence: TGCGCCAGCAGCCAAACTTTCGGTGGGCCCATAATTCACCCCCTCCACTTT. Protein: CASSQTFGGPIIHPLHF.

V gene TRBV5-6 combines with J gene TRBJ1-4; 9 bases map to TRBD1. V shed 1 base and J 8 bases; nucleotides not matched to a gene: 12. CDR3 length: 17 residues. In germline, CDR1 is SGHDT, CDR2 YYEEEE. CDR3 DNA sequence: TGTGCCAGCAGCTTGACAGGGGGCTTCATATCAGGGGAAAAACTGTTTTTT. This sequence encodes CASSLTGGFISGEKLFF.

This rearrangement joins TRBV5-8 to TRBJ1-5; TRBD1 might be the D (6 bases). The V and J ends lost 0 bases and 2 bases respectively, with 9 bases between them. This CDR3 has 15 residues. The germline gives CDR1 SGHTS, CDR2 YDEGEE. This CDR3 reads CASSLAGVRNQPQHF. DNA of the CDR3: TGTGCCAGCAGCTTGGCAGGGGTACGCAATCAGCCCCAGCATTTT.

The chain uses TRBV3-1 (or the pseudogene TRBV3-2) and TRBJ2-2, with D unclear. CDR1 and CDR2 from the germline V gene are LGHDT and YNNKEL (reference sequence). This CDR3 comprises 12 residues. Trimming took 4 bases from V and 8 from J, leaving 8 bases between them. The CDR3 DNA reads as TGTGCCAGCAGCCCCCCTATAGGGGAGCTGTTTTTT. This codes for CASSPPIGELFF.